One sample yielded the 27 T cell receptor beta chains listed below, sequenced in a study of blood T cell repertoires in COVID-19. The data were produced by immunoSEQ multiplex PCR, yet TCRdb's version contains in-frame clones alone and is incomplete. The sample shows 70,000 or so clones, 90% of them seen only once. Source material: peripheral blood. All receptors derive from a human donor in a cohort sampled during active COVID-19.

The chain is built from TRBV11-2 and TRBJ2-2; TRBD2 agrees at 10 bases. The ends lost 6 bases at V and 6 bases at J; junction bases unmatched: 1. CDR3 size: 13 residues. Germline V gene sequence: CDR1 SGHAT, CDR2 FQNNGV. This chain's CDR3 is CASRLAGAGELFF. The CDR3 DNA sequence: TGTGCCAGCAGGCTAGCGGGAGCCGGGGAGCTGTTTTTT.

This sequence joins TRBV4-2 and TRBJ2-7; TRBD1 matches 8 bases. Unmatched junction bases numbered 4, after V lost 0 bases and J lost 3 bases. The CDR3 runs to 15 residues. Germline V gene data show CDR1 as LGHNA and CDR2 as YNFKEQ. CDR3 protein: CASSQDQGAHYEQYF. CDR3 DNA: TGTGCCAGCAGCCAAGACCAGGGGGCTCACTACGAGCAGTACTTC.

V and J are TRBV7-2 and TRBJ2-7, with TRBD2 matching 8 bases. Germline V CDR1 and CDR2: SGHTA, FQGNSA. CDR3 size: 15 residues. With V trimmed by 5 bases and J by 0 bases, 6 bases remained unmatched. This CDR3 is CASSPLAGLSYEQYF. The DNA of the CDR3 is TGTGCCAGCAGCCCTTTAGCGGGACTCTCCTACGAGCAGTACTTC.

Worth noting for this clone: The sample has other DNA sequences that encode this CDR3 too. The J gene is TRBJ2-1, the V gene TRBV5-1, with a weak D call TRBD2 (5 bases). V was cut by 1 base and J by 6 bases, with 14 bases left in between. There are 15 residues in the CDR3. CDR1 is SGHRS and CDR2 is YFSETQ in the germline V gene. The CDR3 bases are TGCGCCAGCAGCTTGACTAGTGGAAGCTTCAATGAGCAGTTCTTC. It yields the protein CASSLTSGSFNEQFF.

The V call is TRBV28, the J call TRBJ1-5, with D unclear. CDR3 length: 14 residues. V was shortened by 1 base and J by 9 bases, with 13 bases between the two germline ends. The V gene's germline CDR1 is MDHEN and CDR2 SYDVKM. The CDR3 nucleotides read TGTGCCAGCAGTTTATACCGGACCCGGGGGCCCCAGCATTTT. Translation gives CASSLYRTRGPQHF. The full variable domain, completed using reference TRBV28 and TRBJ1-5, is DVKVTQSSRYLVKRTGEKVFLECVQDMDHENMFWYRQDPGLGLRLIYFSYDVKMKEKGDIPEGYSVSREKKERFSLILESASTNQTSMYLCASSLYRTRGPQHFGDGTRLSIL.

The J gene is TRBJ2-7, the V gene TRBV4-3; tentatively, D is TRBD2 (5 bases). V lost 1 base and J lost 6, with 10 bases in between. Per the germline V gene, CDR1 is LGHNA and CDR2 is YSLEER. This CDR3 has 13 amino acids. The CDR3 coding sequence is TGCGCCAGCAGCCAAGCTCGGGGAGCCGAGCAGTACTTC. Its protein is CASSQARGAEQYF.

The V and J genes are TRBV6-5 and TRBJ2-5; 8 nucleotides line up with TRBD1. The ends lost 6 bases at V and 5 bases at J; junction bases unmatched: 11. CDR1 and CDR2 from the germline V gene are MNHEY and SVGAGI. The CDR3 consists of 15 residues. DNA for the CDR3: TGTGCCAGCAGAACAAACCCAGGGGGCGCGGAGACCCAGTACTTC. It encodes CASRTNPGGAETQYF.

The rearrangement links TRBV12-5 to TRBJ1-1; TRBD1 aligns across 7 bases. Trimming cost V 0 bases and J 0 bases; bases outside gene matches: 7. This CDR3 spans 17 amino acids. CDR1 is LGHNT and CDR2 is FRNRAP in the germline V gene. DNA for the CDR3: TGTGCTAGTGGTTTGGTACTTCTCGGGACAGTGAACACTGAAGCTTTCTTT. Translation gives CASGLVLLGTVNTEAFF.

The genes are TRBV7-9 and TRBJ2-3; TRBD2 is a possible D gene (6 bases). CDR3 size: 16 residues. V shed 2 bases and J shed 2 bases, with 14 bases lying between them. Germline V gene lookup returns CDR1 SEHNR and CDR2 FQNEAQ (reference sequence). In DNA form, the CDR3 reads TGTGCCAGCAGCTTATTGGAGGGGAGGTCCACAGATACGCAGTATTTT. Its protein product is CASSLLEGRSTDTQYF. Drawing the rest from reference TRBV7-9 and TRBJ2-3, the complete variable domain is DTGVSQNPRHKITKRGQNVTFRCDPISEHNRLYWYRQTLGQGPEFLTYFQNEAQLEKSRLLSDRFSAERPKGSFSTLEIQRTEQGDSAMYLCASSLLEGRSTDTQYFGPGTRLTVL.

This clone was observed once. CDR3 loop: CASSLGTDDTQYF. The CDR3 DNA sequence: TGCGCCAGCAGCTTGGGGACAGATGATACGCAGTATTTT. The V gene is TRBV5-1, the J gene TRBJ2-3, with a tentative D call TRBD1 (6 bases). CDR3 length equals 13 residues. Germline V gene lookup returns CDR1 SGHRS and CDR2 YFSETQ. Trimming removed 0 bases from V and 6 bases from J, with 8 bases in between.

The genes are TRBV18 and TRBJ2-1, with 11 bases aligning to TRBD2. The V gene's germline CDR1 is KGHSH and CDR2 LQKENI. With V trimmed by 3 bases and J by 6 bases, 1 base remained unmatched. This CDR3 is 14 amino acids long. The CDR3 DNA follows: TGTGCCAGCTCACCTAGCGGGAGGGCCAATGAGCAGTTCTTC. Encoded protein: CASSPSGRANEQFF. Full variable domain (rest looked up from reference TRBV18 and TRBJ2-1): NAGVMQNPRHLVRRRGQEARLRCSPMKGHSHVYWYRQLPEEGLKFMVYLQKENIIDESGMPKERFSAEFPKEGPSILRIQQVVRGDSAAYFCASSPSGRANEQFFGPGTRLTVL.

The chain employs TRBV2 and TRBJ2-5, with 7 bases aligning to TRBD1. This CDR3 has 12 residues. Germline lookup yields CDR1 SNHLY and CDR2 FYNNEI. V lost 10 bases and J lost 0; bases outside the gene matches: 2. The CDR3 here is CATGQDQETQYF. The CDR3 nucleotides are TGTGCCACCGGACAGGACCAAGAGACCCAGTACTTC.

The V and J genes are TRBV4-2 and TRBJ2-3; the match to TRBD2 covers 12 bases. Trimming cost V 1 base and J 4 bases; bases outside gene matches: 3. This CDR3 is 16 amino acids long. The germline V gene encodes CDR1 LGHNA and CDR2 YNFKEQ. CDR3 loop: CASSQAASGGADTQYF. The CDR3 DNA reads TGTGCCAGCAGCCAAGCCGCTAGCGGGGGGGCAGATACGCAGTATTTT.

This sequence joins TRBV29-1 and TRBJ1-2; perhaps TRBD1 as D (5 bases). The V gene lost 3 bases and the J gene lost 6 bases, with 11 bases spanning the gap. Per the germline V gene, CDR1 is SQVTM and CDR2 is ANQGSEA. CDR3 length: 12 amino acids. CDR3 in amino acids: CSVDVGAHGYTF. The CDR3, as DNA: TGCAGCGTTGACGTTGGGGCTCATGGCTACACCTTC.

V is TRBV28 and J is TRBJ1-1, with D perhaps matching TRBD1 (5 bases). Germline V gene sequence: CDR1 MDHEN, CDR2 SYDVKM. The V end was cut by 6 bases, the J end by 2 bases, with 7 bases between. This CDR3 contains 12 residues. This CDR3 reads CASRTANTEAFF. The CDR3 nucleotides are TGTGCCAGCAGGACAGCCAACACTGAAGCTTTCTTT.

The chain is built from TRBV5-6 and TRBJ2-1, with TRBD2 matching over 8 bases. Germline V gene data show CDR1 as SGHDT and CDR2 as YYEEEE. The CDR3 runs to 17 residues. Germline trimming cut 1 base from V and 0 bases from J; bases unmatched to any gene: 6. The CDR3 spells CASSLFTSGYSYNEQFF. CDR3 sequence (DNA): TGTGCCAGCAGCTTGTTCACTAGCGGTTACTCCTACAATGAGCAGTTCTTC.

This chain links TRBV27 with TRBJ2-1; 11 bases map to TRBD2. J gave up 7 bases and V 5 bases, and 10 bases lay outside the gene matches. Germline V gene lookup returns CDR1 MNHEY and CDR2 SMNVEV (reference sequence). CDR3 length equals 16 residues. Written as DNA, the CDR3 is TGTGCCAGCAGTCGCTTAGCGGGAGGGCCGGGTAATGAGCAGTTCTTC. Translation gives CASSRLAGGPGNEQFF.

The chain employs TRBV18 and TRBJ2-1; 7 positions agree with TRBD1. V trimming: 3 bases; J trimming: 0 bases; junction bases outside the gene matches: 11. CDR1 is KGHSH and CDR2 is LQKENI in the germline V gene. The CDR3 runs 18 residues. This CDR3 is CASSPRQGPFSSYNEQFF. In DNA, the CDR3 is TGTGCCAGCTCACCCCGACAGGGCCCTTTCAGCTCCTACAATGAGCAGTTCTTC.

This CDR3 is CASSGSGHRSPLHF. In DNA form, the CDR3 reads TGTGCCAGCAGCGGATCAGGGCATCGCTCACCCCTCCACTTT. The rearrangement links TRBV28 to TRBJ1-6, with D perhaps TRBD1 (5 bases). The V gene's germline CDR1 is MDHEN and CDR2 SYDVKM. The CDR3 is 14 residues long. The V end was cut by 6 bases, the J end by 10 bases, with 16 bases between.

The rearrangement links TRBV13 to TRBJ2-3; no reliable D call. Germline lookup yields CDR1 PRHDT and CDR2 FYEKMQ (reference sequence). This CDR3 region has 13 residues. The V end lost 0 bases, the J end lost 3 bases, and 4 bases lay between the germline ends. The CDR3: CASSLGYTDTQYF. The CDR3 region has the DNA TGTGCCAGCAGCTTAGGCTATACAGATACGCAGTATTTT.

The chain employs TRBV27 and TRBJ2-1, with TRBD2 matching 12 bases. In germline, CDR1 is MNHEY, CDR2 SMNVEV (reference sequence). This CDR3 spans 15 amino acids. Trimming at V came to 2 bases and at J to 4 bases, leaving 0 bases not matched to a gene. The CDR3 sequence: CASSLGLAGYNEQFF. The CDR3 region has the DNA TGTGCCAGCAGTTTAGGACTAGCGGGATACAATGAGCAGTTCTTC.

V usage is TRBV6-1 and J usage is TRBJ1-4; the D gene is possibly TRBD1 (5 bases). This CDR3 comprises 19 residues. Germline V CDR1 and CDR2: MNHNS, SASEGT. Trimming pared 0 bases from V and 3 bases from J, leaving 20 bases between. This CDR3 reads CASSEALGMDTSANEKLFF. CDR3 nucleotide sequence: TGTGCCAGCAGTGAAGCTCTAGGAATGGACACATCGGCTAATGAAAAACTGTTTTTT.

This chain joins TRBV11-3 and TRBJ2-3, with TRBD2 identical over 14 bases. J was trimmed by 6 bases and V by 0 bases; bases with no gene match: 5. CDR1 SGHNT and CDR2 YENEEA come from the germline V gene. The CDR3 has 17 residues. In DNA, the CDR3 is TGTGCCAGCAGCTTAGAGACTAGCGGGAGGGCCGGGGATACGCAGTATTTT. Amino acids: CASSLETSGRAGDTQYF.

The chain combines TRBV7-9 with TRBJ2-5; TRBD2 matches at 12 bases. V lost 1 base, J lost 7 bases, and 13 bases stayed unmatched. CDR1 and CDR2 (germline): SEHNR, FQNEAQ (reference sequence). CDR3 length equals 18 residues. The CDR3 here is CASSLGGGLAGFHGTQYF. In DNA, the CDR3 is TGTGCCAGCAGCTTAGGCGGAGGACTAGCGGGATTTCACGGGACCCAGTACTTC.

The chain combines TRBV5-1 with TRBJ1-6; 9 bases fit TRBD1. Unmatched junction bases numbered 11, after V lost 4 bases and J lost 9 bases. Germline loops: CDR1 SGHRS, CDR2 YFSETQ. This CDR3 has 16 amino acids. CDR3 protein: CASSPRQGVSVSPLHF. CDR3 in DNA: TGCGCCAGCAGCCCCCGACAGGGGGTATCGGTTTCACCCCTCCACTTT.

V and J are TRBV19 and TRBJ1-5; 8 positions match TRBD1. The junction had 7 bases not matched to a gene; V was cut back by 2 bases and J by 7 bases. The CDR3 runs 15 residues. The germline CDR1 and CDR2 sequences are LNHDA and SQIVND (reference sequence). Here the CDR3 DNA reads TGTGCCAGTAGTATATTCGGGACAGGCAGGCAGCCCCAGCATTTT. Its translation: CASSIFGTGRQPQHF.

This clone was seen only once. J is TRBJ2-1 and V is TRBV28; 10 bases map to TRBD1. Germline CDR1 and CDR2: MDHEN and SYDVKM. V shed 6 bases, J shed 13 bases, and the junction held 12 bases outside the gene matches. This CDR3 spans 14 amino acids. CDR3 sequence reads: CASSLGGTGVKQFF. For the CDR3, the DNA is TGTGCCAGCAGCCTTGGAGGGACAGGGGTTAAACAGTTCTTC.